The rows below give T cell receptor beta chains drawn from one sample of a study of blood T cells in healthy people across ages. TCRdb ran MiXCR on the 5' RACE reads and lists one entry per CDR3 protein. The data show some 1.5 million distinct CDR3 sequences, 28% seen once. Sequenced sample: blood. The receptors here all came from a woman aged 25-40 years in good health. Each CDR3 is given without its conserved first and last residue. Fields, in order: CDR3 protein, V gene, D gene. A D gene is named only where the DNA matches it firmly.

ASSSPTATNLCEQF TRBV28 .
ASSQDEGPPLAELY TRBV4-1 .
ASSQIGGGSPLH TRBV14 .
ASSYKIYEQY TRBV12-3/TRBV12-4 .
ASSPGTGPQPQH TRBV12-3/TRBV12-4 TRBD1
ASSLEAAERRGGGGEKLF TRBV3-1 .
SAPSRGNEQF TRBV20-1 .
ASSFHPHKARGDTQY TRBV28 .
SVERGGTGELF TRBV29-1 .
ASSAGLDYDEQY TRBV9 TRBD2
ASSQDLGMEQY TRBV3-1 .
ASSRGGMNTEAF TRBV5-6 .
SVEGGQRELF TRBV29-1 .
ASRGSAGDGYT TRBV5-1 .
SARGGANTYEQY TRBV20-1 .
ASSEMLNEQF TRBV2 .
ASSRTGQGEDTGAF TRBV7-2 TRBD1
SEGQGYT TRBV29-1 .
ASSSTGQFSYEQY TRBV5-6 .
ASSLDRQNTEAF TRBV5-1 .
ASSQAHRGQWGEQF TRBV3-1 TRBD1
ASSSTGSGGEQY TRBV6-5 .
ATSGGPMDTGELF TRBV24-1 .
ASSYPLDTEAF TRBV6-6 .
ASSLKLGGNQPQH TRBV28 .
AISESSGGTYNEQF TRBV10-3 TRBD2
ATSDFGGNGLGEQF TRBV24-1 TRBD2
ASSSSRAGGNEQF TRBV7-2 TRBD2
ASSFAGGSAGAPYEQY TRBV12-3/TRBV12-4 TRBD1
ASSFGLGADTQY TRBV12-3/TRBV12-4 .
ASSPDRDGTQY TRBV6-5 TRBD1
SARDLGQEGETQY TRBV20-1 .
AAKREDNEQF TRBV7-9 TRBD2
AISESDIYTQY TRBV10-3 .
ASSQEFSSPLH TRBV4-2 .
ASSTRANEQY TRBV5-1 .
ASSRPGLAVDGQF TRBV18 TRBD2
SARDGRGAKETQY TRBV20-1 TRBD2
ASRERQGYNEQF TRBV27 .
ASSQAHGRETQY TRBV4-1 TRBD2